This TCR beta chain emerged from a study of OX40 agonist ivuxolimab in advanced cancers. Across the whole study: At 65% to 85% male, the cohort had a mean age of around 56 years, ranging from roughly 20 to 85.

The V end was cut by 7 bases, the J end by 0 bases, with 10 bases between. CDR1 LGHNA and CDR2 YNFKEQ come from the germline V gene. This CDR3 has 14 amino acids. Study-wide results and limits: In CD8+ T cells, expanded clones were on average more numerous than in CD4+.

The sample holds one count of this clone. Its antigen is still unknown. TCRdb's table, derived via immunoSEQ multiplex PCR, lists solely in-frame clones and lacks some. Here the sample spans under 80,000 clones, less than 85% being singletons. This TCR was recovered from an adult with an advanced solid tumor such as melanoma, head and neck, liver or kidney cancer. The sequences come from CD4+ or CD8+ T cells sorted from blood, collected in a trial of the OX40 agonist ivuxolimab. The rearrangement joins TRBV4-2 to TRBJ1-3, with D unclear. The CDR3 DNA reads TGTGCCAGCACCGACGGATTCTCTGGAAACACCATATATTTT. Protein: CASTDGFSGNTIYF.